The TCR beta chain described here comes from a study of Graves' ophthalmopathy and Graves' hyperthyroidism. The authors amplified TCR beta CDR3 regions from RNA transcripts. An initial RT-PCR round employing HTBI primers preceded a second-round multiplex PCR. TCRdb re-analysed the multiplex PCR reads in MiXCR, keeping a single row per CDR3 protein. The data show about 180,000 distinct CDR3 sequences, approximately 40% seen once. This CDR3 is 14 amino acids long. Germline V gene sequence: CDR1 LNHDA, CDR2 SQIVND (reference sequence). Trimming took 4 bases from V and 5 from J; bases not matched to a gene: 8. Patients were left out if they had other autoimmune diseases, uncontrolled infections, pregnancy or lactation.

This TCR was sampled from a woman aged 40 to 55 with Graves' ophthalmopathy. The gene calls are TRBV19 and TRBJ2-7, with 7 nucleotides matching TRBD1. The sequenced sample was peripheral blood. The CDR3 protein is CASSTGGVFDEQYF. The CDR3 coding sequence is TGTGCCAGTAGTACAGGGGGAGTTTTCGACGAGCAGTACTTC.